This TCR beta chain was recorded in a study of early T cells in non-severe SARS-CoV-2 infection. This clonotype showed up many times. Its antigen is as yet unknown. Overall study results and limits: Private and CD4 specificities were missed by VDJdb matching, which favored anti-spike CD8 responses.

Attached unique molecular identifiers marked individual cDNA molecules. TCRdb recomputed calls from the 5' RACE reads with MiXCR, one row per CDR3 protein. The table has some 54,000 distinct CDR3 sequences, 10% seen once. Germline CDR1 is ENHRY and CDR2 is SYGVKD. V dropped 10 bases and J dropped 3 bases, with 15 bases sitting between them. The CDR3 has 13 residues. This chain links TRBV10-3 with TRBJ1-1; D perhaps matches TRBD1 (6 bases). This TCR was sampled from an adult who was a healthcare worker with PCR-confirmed SARS-CoV-2 infection or an uninfected control (not recorded which). The sequenced material came from whole blood. CDR3 sequence (DNA): TGTGCCACGGGGCGGGGGCCGGACACTGAAGCTTTCTTT. Translating gives CATGRGPDTEAFF.